This paragraph covers one TCR beta chain sequence. Its cognate antigen has yet to be identified. One end of the junction does not line up with germline, which may come from a read error. The data derive from a study of shared clonotypes between healthy human individuals (dated by TCRdb to the early 2020s). Notes on the research overall: The cohort comprised two women and a few men aged 18 to 49 years. Different laboratories and diverse techniques were used to prepare libraries and sequence TCR repertoires, to increase sequencing depth and limit assay-specific biases. To estimate repertoire size and how much clonotype sharing occurs between individuals, the study deeply sequenced the blood TCR repertoires of five healthy adults. Per donor, leukapheresis produced somewhere between about 0.85 and 9.5 billion PBMCs.

The CDR3 has 9 amino acids, counting the end cysteine and phenylalanine. Of all the DNA, just the CDR3 is kept, 27 bases in frame from base 1. CDR1 and CDR2 were assigned from the germline V gene as MNHEY and SVGAGI. Here is what the overall study found, with its caveats: Because the study included only a small number of donors, the genetic and exposure-history diversity represented was limited. Sampling was restricted to blood, and TCR repertoires in tissue are likely to differ from TCR repertoires in blood. Pairwise subsampling led to the expectation that sequencing depth would affect the degree of clonotype sharing among donors.

TCR CDR3 regions were amplified from genomic DNA by multiplex PCR using the deep immunoSEQ assay. For each cell subset, the extracted genomic DNA was distributed evenly across all wells of several immunoSEQ 96-well plates, and each plate served as one replicate. For unsorted PBMC, approximately 300 ng of genomic DNA, equivalent to about 30,000 T cell genomes, went into each replicate PCR. Ten immunoSEQ deep assay plates were used to sequence the unsorted PBMC genomic DNA. Purified libraries were quantified with a Qubit 3.0 fluorometer, sized on a Bioanalyzer 2100, and re-quantified with the KAPA Library Quantification kit. Every immunoSEQ 96-well plate was sequenced on a dedicated single-read 150-cycle Illumina NextSeq 550 flow cell. From the authors' description of their analysis: Because the immunoSEQ output held only junctional sequences and lacked quality scores, the filtering could not match the filtering applied to full-length reads. Sequences were annotated with PyIR, a Python wrapper for IgBLAST v1.9, using IMGT germline references to assign V/J genes and CDR3. Reads were removed for weak V/J assignments (E-value above 1e-6), missing CDR3, stop codons, out-of-frame junctions, or ambiguous translated residues. V3J clonotypes were defined by identical inferred V gene, J gene, and CDR3 amino acid sequence. To compute the percentage overlap between repertoires, the number of shared unique clonotypes was divided by the size of the smaller repertoire. RTK rarefaction, the Chao1 estimator, and Recon v2.1 estimates of unobserved clonotypes were used to assess repertoire richness. This is the immuneACCESS table as TCRdb keeps it, with only in-frame sequences that have V and J called. A part of the clones is gone; compared with another copy, unresolved V genes explain less than half, and the rest is unexplained. V and J calls and clone size follow that table, whereas D and trimming were derived from the DNA. This sample gives 470,000 or so clones in total; approximately 82% of them show up just once. Jointly, the top ten make up about 12% of the sample.

The donors were healthy, HIV-negative adults with no recently reported acute infections or vaccinations. Every donor was a Caucasian adult residing in Nashville, Tennessee, USA. For unsorted samples, some 90 million PBMCs were counted and genomic DNA was extracted with the QIAamp DNA Blood Mini kit. After blood collection by leukapheresis, PBMCs were isolated using Ficoll-Histopaque density gradient centrifugation and then cryopreserved in the vapor phase of liquid nitrogen. The sequenced material came from PBMCs. This chain joins TRBV6-5 to TRBJ1-5; the D gene cannot be named for sure. The TCR sequence derives from a woman aged 40 to 50 in good health. Some clones in this sample may be carry-over from other donors' samples. CDR3 protein: CASSDPLDF. Here is the DNA: TGTGCCAGCAGTGATCCATTGGATTTT.